This TCR beta chain originates from a study of memory CD4+ T cells and cytomegalovirus serostatus. Looking at the study overall: This sample comes from healthy Belgian adults, under 10 CMV seropositive, approximately 22 seronegative. Findings and caveats of the study: Repertoires predicted CMV serostatus with median bootstrapped AUC of roughly 0.95. About two fifths of the roughly 150 known CMV-associated TCRbeta sequences appeared in CD4+ memory.

Regarding this clone: What it recognizes is unknown.

Germline assignment: CDR1 MGHRA and CDR2 YSYEKL. The V and J ends lost 4 bases and 5 bases, in that order; junction bases with no gene match: 6. The CDR3 has 16 residues. Single viable CD3+CD4+CD8-CD45RO+ cells were sorted as the memory CD4+ T cells. The repertoire was sequenced with immunoSEQ multiplex PCR; TCRdb's copy has only in-frame clones and lacks some. This sample has about 100,000 clones; 75% to 90% occur once, and the top ten carry approximately 4%. Sequenced sample: memory CD4+ T cells from blood. The clonotype originates from an adult in good health and CMV-seropositive. The chain joins TRBV4-1 to TRBJ2-2; the match to TRBD1 covers 11 bases. CDR3: CASSPPGQGVTGELFF. CDR3 DNA sequence: TGCGCCAGCAGCCCCCCGGGACAGGGGGTTACCGGGGAGCTGTTTTTT.